This T cell receptor beta chain was retrieved from a study of a mutant IDH1 vaccine in newly diagnosed glioma. At the level of the study: Of treated patients, approximately 62% were men and roughly 40% women, averaging around 39 years.

The CDR3 consists of 16 residues. Trimming took 2 bases from V and 4 from J; bases not matched to a gene: 4. CDR1 is LGHNA, CDR2 YNFKEQ, per germline. With respect to this clone: The target antigen is unknown.

Time point defined: week 5, during vaccination. It was 300 ug of mutant IDH1 20-mer peptide that made up each vaccine dose, given with topical imiquimod. Newly diagnosed WHO grade 3 or 4 IDH1-mutant, ATRX-lost astrocytomas were identified in the donors. The study's findings and limits: Vaccination induced immune responses in about 93% of patients.

TCRdb's table, derived via immunoSEQ multiplex PCR, lists solely in-frame clones and lacks some. In the table there are some 30,000 clones, about 89% of which are singletons. The rearrangement joins TRBV4-2 to TRBJ2-3, with 12 bases identical to TRBD2. The material sequenced was PBMCs, taken from a glioma patient whose treatment included an IDH1 peptide vaccine. The TCR comes from a man aged 18 to 30 with glioma. The CDR3 region has the DNA TGTGCCAGCAGCCAACAACTAGCGGGAGGCGCAGATACGCAGTATTTT. It codes for CASSQQLAGGADTQYF.